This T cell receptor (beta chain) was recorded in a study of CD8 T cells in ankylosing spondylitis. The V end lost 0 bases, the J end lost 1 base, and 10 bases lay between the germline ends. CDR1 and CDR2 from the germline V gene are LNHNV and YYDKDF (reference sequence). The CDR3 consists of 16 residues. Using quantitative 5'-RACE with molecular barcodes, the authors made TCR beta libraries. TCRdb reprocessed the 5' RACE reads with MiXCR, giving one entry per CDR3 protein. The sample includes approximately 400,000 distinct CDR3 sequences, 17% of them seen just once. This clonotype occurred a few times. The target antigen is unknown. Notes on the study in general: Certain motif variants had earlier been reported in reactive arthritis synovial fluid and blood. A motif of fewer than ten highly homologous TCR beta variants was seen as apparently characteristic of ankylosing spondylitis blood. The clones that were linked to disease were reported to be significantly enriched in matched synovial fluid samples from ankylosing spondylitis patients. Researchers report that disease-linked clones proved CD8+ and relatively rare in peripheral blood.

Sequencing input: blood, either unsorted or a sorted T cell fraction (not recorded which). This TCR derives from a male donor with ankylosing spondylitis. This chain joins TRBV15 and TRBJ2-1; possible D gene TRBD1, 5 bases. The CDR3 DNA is TGTGCCACCAGCAGAGATTATAGGGGTTCCTACAATGAGCAGTTCTTC. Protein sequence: CATSRDYRGSYNEQFF.